The present T cell receptor beta chain was sequenced within a study of blood T cells in healthy people across ages. The CDR3 totals 16 residues. The germline V gene encodes CDR1 MDHEN and CDR2 SYDVKM. Primed by a sample-barcoded 5' primer and a J-beta primer mix, a second PCR proceeded for 7 to 11 cycles. From the 5' RACE reads, TCRdb called clonotypes with MiXCR, one entry per CDR3 protein. The sample lists 800,000 or so distinct CDR3 sequences, about 42% seen once, with approximately 18% in the top ten. Findings and limits, study-wide: It was not known whether donors were CMV positive (a possible confounder of expanded clonotype changes).

Extraction of total RNA produced a minimum of 5 micrograms from each sample. This clonotype has just one count. Its antigen is as yet unknown. The junction shows a germline mismatch at one end, possibly a read error. The gene calls are TRBV28 and TRBJ2-5; 7 bases are shared with TRBD2. This receptor was taken from a man older than 75 in good health. The sample was blood. For the CDR3, the DNA is TGTGTCAGCAGCTCGGCGGGAGATACTTCCCAAGAGACCCAGTACTTC. It specifies CVSSSAGDTSQETQYF.